This entry describes one TCR beta chain. Its specific antigen is unknown. Lacking the conserved final phenylalanine or tryptophan, this CDR3 likely reflects a read error. The DNA is omitted, as the CDR3 cannot be located on it reliably, and the CDR3 follows TCRdb's listing. The data were taken from a study of tumor and adjacent non-tumor tissue in lung cancer (dated by TCRdb to 2017 to 2018). Context from the whole study: Of the cohort, around 12 patients had adenocarcinoma, 2 had squamous cell carcinoma and 1 had small cell lung cancer. The roughly 15 patients were aged about 30 to 76 years, included 10 men and 5 women, and had TNM stage I to III disease. Sequencing generated a total of 125,075,908 productive TCRbeta reads, averaging around 4 million reads per sample. Using bulk TCRbeta repertoires from approximately 15 lung cancer patients, the study set lung tumor tissue side by side with matched distant non-tumor lung tissue. TCRbeta CDR3 sequencing was performed on thirty paired specimens, with one tumor sample and one normal lung sample collected per patient.

CDR1 MNHEY and CDR2 SVGEGT were looked up in the germline V gene. The CDR3 totals 14 residues, both ends included. The study at large found these results: Because peripheral blood was not sequenced, blood TCRbeta repertoires in the lung cancer patients of the study were not examined. TCR diversity was significantly higher in younger patients, and higher tumor TCR diversity was associated with shorter overall and disease-free survival. The methods do not name the sequencing platform or mention unique molecular identifiers. In normal lung, the top 100 clones accounted for a significantly larger cumulative share of the repertoire than in tumor tissue. Only approximately 14 patients were included in the cohort, and the need for larger samples and more detailed clinical data was noted by the authors. TCR diversity (inverse Simpson) was significantly higher in tumor than in normal lung tissue (around 450 vs 150, P = 0.0075, Mann-Whitney U test).

RNA was isolated from bulk unsorted tissue, and RNA quality was assessed with a NanoDrop ND-1000 and an Agilent 2100. Normal lung samples were distant non-tumor tissue taken more than 3 cm from the tumor edge. Newly diagnosed lung cancer patients without prior chemotherapy who had been admitted for thoracic surgery in China between August and November 2014 were enrolled as donors. Patients who had received previous radiotherapy or chemotherapy, or who had another concurrent cancer, were excluded from the study. Surgical tissue pieces of roughly 1-2 cm3 were preserved in RNAlater solution and stored at -80 °C until use. Libraries were made using multiplex PCR. The sequencer listed for this sample is Illumina HiSeq 2500. TCRbeta libraries were constructed through three rounds of nested PCR with primers (Table S4) according to protocols adapted from ARM-PCR. Before sequencing, PCR products of 200-500 bp were excised from the gel and purified with the QIAquick gel extraction kit. Under the source paper's analysis protocol: Reads were cleaned with Trimmomatic, merged with FLASH into complete CDR3 sequences, and assigned to V(D)J germline segments with MiTCR. Clonal diversity was calculated as the inverse Simpson's index using VDJtools. In-frame sequences lacking a premature stop codon were counted as productive reads. Starting from the raw public reads, TCRdb applied fastp trimming at Q25, assembled clones with MiXCR and retained in-frame beta chains. Every entry covers one CDR3 protein and lists the most common genes and DNA from its rows. The V and J calls and clone size come from TCRdb's table, not from the authors' own analysis. The sample table holds tens of thousands of distinct CDR3 sequences, of which roughly 70% were seen once. The ten largest make up around a quarter of the sample.

In this chain, TRBV6-2 or TRBV6-3 is recombined with TRBJ1-5; the listed D gene, TRBD1, was not tested against the DNA. The sequenced material came from distant non-tumor lung tissue. This TCR came from a woman between 50 and 59 years old with non-small cell lung cancer. The CDR3 region has the sequence CASRPGGADQPEHS.